The rows below give T cell receptor beta chains drawn from one sample of a study of graft-versus-host responses after intestinal transplantation. Some clones are missing from TCRdb's copy, which holds only in-frame ones; the method was immunoSEQ multiplex PCR. Among tens of thousands of clones listed, roughly four fifths were seen once. Sequences were derived from ileum tissue, sampled 12 days after intestinal transplant. These receptors all come from a human patient who received an intestinal transplant, so some T cells may come from the graft donor. CDR3s include the opening cysteine and the closing phenylalanine or tryptophan. A D gene is named only where the DNA matches it firmly. Rows give clone size only sometimes, using once, few, many, or a class for an expanded clone.

V gene	J gene	clone size	D gene	CDR3 DNA	CDR3 protein
TRBV28	TRBJ2-1	-	-	TGTGCCAGCACCTGGGAGGGGGAGGGCTACAATGAGCAGTTCTTC	CASTWEGEGYNEQFF
TRBV4-1	TRBJ2-3	-	TRBD2	TGCGCCAGCAGCCACATTAGGCGGGGGTCCACAGATACGCAGTATTTT	CASSHIRRGSTDTQYF
TRBV28	TRBJ1-5	-	-	TGTGCCAGCAGTCTCCCCCAGAGCAATCAGCCCCAGCATTTT	CASSLPQSNQPQHF
TRBV10-3	TRBJ2-3	few	-	TGTGCCATCAGTTGGAGGGCCACAGATACGCAGTATTTT	CAISWRATDTQYF
TRBV11-3	TRBJ2-3	-	-	TGTGCCAGCAGCTTCACAGGCACCGATACGCAGTATTTT	CASSFTGTDTQYF
TRBV7-2	TRBJ2-3	few	-	TGTGCCAGCAGCTTTAGCGGTTGGACAGATACGCAGTATTTT	CASSFSGWTDTQYF
TRBV7-9	TRBJ2-7	-	TRBD2	TGTGCCAGCAGCCTCAGGACTAGCGGAGCTTACGAGCAGTACTTC	CASSLRTSGAYEQYF
TRBV7-9	TRBJ2-7	-	-	TGTGCCAGCAGCGATGGGACAATCCCCTACGAGCAGTACTTC	CASSDGTIPYEQYF
TRBV7-9	TRBJ2-7	-	-	TGTGCCAGCAGCTTAAACGCCAGAACCTACGAGCAGTACTTC	CASSLNARTYEQYF
TRBV4-2	TRBJ2-5	-	TRBD1	TGTGCCAGCAGCTGGGGGACAGGGGGTCAAGAGACCCAGTACTTC	CASSWGTGGQETQYF
TRBV19	TRBJ2-7	-	TRBD1	TGTGCCAGTAGTGCCCGGACAGGGAGGAGGGACTTC	CASSARTGRRDF
TRBV9	TRBJ1-3	-	-	TGTGCCAGCAGCCCACCCGGGGTCTCTGGAAACACCATATATTTT	CASSPPGVSGNTIYF
TRBV5-1	TRBJ1-6	-	-	TGCGCCAGCAGCTACCGGACGGGGGGCGATTCACCCCTCCACTTT	CASSYRTGGDSPLHF
TRBV15	TRBJ1-1	-	-	TGTGCCACCAGCAGAGATATGGAGGGTGAAGCTTTCTTT	CATSRDMEGEAFF
TRBV29-1	TRBJ2-3	-	-	TGCAGCGTTCCACCCCGGGGAGATACGCAGTATTTT	CSVPPRGDTQYF
TRBV5-6	TRBJ2-3	-	TRBD2	TGTGCCAGCAGCGGGGGACTAGGTGGTCCCACAGATACGCAGTATTTT	CASSGGLGGPTDTQYF
TRBV7-5	TRBJ1-5	-	-	TGTGCCAGAAGGCGGACAGGAGGCAATCAGCCCCAGCATTTT	CARRRTGGNQPQHF
TRBV27	TRBJ2-1	-	TRBD1	TGTGCCACCCGCCAGGGGGCAGCAGTTTATGGGACAGGGGGCAATGAGCAGTTCTTC	CATRQGAAVYGTGGNEQFF
TRBV28	TRBJ2-5	-	-	TGTGCCGTCAAGAGGTCTGGGGAGACCCAGTACTTC	CAVKRSGETQYF
TRBV4-1	TRBJ1-2	medium-sized	-	TGCGCCAGCAGCCAAGCAGATGGACTTTATGGCTACACCTTC	CASSQADGLYGYTF
TRBV6-1	TRBJ2-7	-	-	TGTGCCAGCAGTGCAGGGTGGCGGTACTACGAGCAGTACTTC	CASSAGWRYYEQYF
TRBV4-1	TRBJ2-1	few	TRBD2	TGCGCCAGCAGCCTACTAGCGGGGTACTACAATGAGCAGTTCTTC	CASSLLAGYYNEQFF
TRBV4-3	TRBJ2-1	-	-	TGCGCCAGCAGCGCCGGGGGGCCAGGGAGGCAGTTCTTC	CASSAGGPGRQFF
TRBV2	TRBJ1-2	-	TRBD1	TGTGCCAGCAGCTTACTTAAGGGGGCGGTCTATGGCTACACCTTC	CASSLLKGAVYGYTF
TRBV7-9	TRBJ1-1	-	-	TGTGCCAGCACTCCCACGGCCTTCCCCCGGGGCACTGAAGCTTTCTTT	CASTPTAFPRGTEAFF
TRBV5-1	TRBJ1-5	-	TRBD1	TGCGCCAGCAGCTTGGGGGGGACAGATCAGCCCCAGCATTTT	CASSLGGTDQPQHF
TRBV7-3	TRBJ2-7	-	-	TGTGCCAGCAGCCTCCCCCCTCGGGGTAACGAGCAGTACTTC	CASSLPPRGNEQYF
TRBV7-9	TRBJ1-4	-	TRBD1	TGTGCCAGCAGCTTGGCGGACAGGGGGAAACTGTTTTTT	CASSLADRGKLFF
TRBV2	TRBJ1-1	-	-	TGTGCCAGCTTCGGGGACTACACTGAAGCTTTCTTT	CASFGDYTEAFF
TRBV6-1	TRBJ2-3	-	TRBD2	TGTGCCAGCCGGGCGGGGGGGCCGGGCACAGATACGCAGTATTTT	CASRAGGPGTDTQYF
TRBV10-1	TRBJ2-7	-	TRBD2	TGCGCCAGCAGACACGGACTAGCGGGGGGCAGCTACGAGCAGTACTTC	CASRHGLAGGSYEQYF
TRBV10-1	TRBJ1-5	-	TRBD1	TGCGAATTCCGGGACAGGGGAAGCAATCAGCCCCAGCATTTT	CEFRDRGSNQPQHF
TRBV11-2	TRBJ2-7	few	-	TGTGCCAGCAGCTACCAGGGCTACGAGCAGTACTTC	CASSYQGYEQYF
TRBV10-3	TRBJ2-7	-	-	TGTGCCAGCAGTGAGGCCTACCACGAGCAGTACTTC	CASSEAYHEQYF
TRBV27	TRBJ1-4	-	-	TGTGCCAGCAGTTTATTTGGGACTGCAAATGAAAAACTGTTTTTT	CASSLFGTANEKLFF
TRBV11-2	TRBJ2-6	once	TRBD1	TGTGCCAGCAGCCCAGGGGGAGCTGGGGCCAACGTCCTGACTTTC	CASSPGGAGANVLTF
TRBV14	TRBJ2-7	medium-sized	TRBD1	TGTGCCAGCAGCCTACCGGGACAGGGGGCCTACGAGCAGTACTTC	CASSLPGQGAYEQYF
TRBV28	TRBJ2-7	-	-	TGTGCCAGCAGTGCCCCGGGACTTGGACTCTCCGAGCAGTACTTC	CASSAPGLGLSEQYF
TRBV7-9	TRBJ2-7	-	-	TGTGCCAGCAGCCTCCCCGGGAGCTCCTACGAGCAGTACTTC	CASSLPGSSYEQYF
TRBV4-1	TRBJ2-1	-	TRBD2	TGCGCCAGCAGCCGACAGACTAGCGGGGGGGAGAATGAGCAGTTCTTC	CASSRQTSGGENEQFF
TRBV30	TRBJ1-1	-	TRBD1	TGTGCCTGGAGTGTACCCTTCCCCGGACAGGACACTGAAGCTTTCTTT	CAWSVPFPGQDTEAFF
TRBV5-4	TRBJ2-3	-	TRBD2	TGTGCCAGCAGCTCACCGACTAGCAGCACAGATACGCAGTATTTT	CASSSPTSSTDTQYF
TRBV2	TRBJ1-5	-	-	TGTGCCAGCAGTGAAGAGGGGGGGCTAAGCAATCAGCCCCAGCATTTT	CASSEEGGLSNQPQHF
TRBV10-3	TRBJ2-7	-	TRBD1	TGTGCCATCAGGAAAACAGGGGCCCTAGTCTACGAGCAGTACTTC	CAIRKTGALVYEQYF
TRBV9	TRBJ2-1	-	TRBD2	TGTGCCAGCAGCAAAAAGTGGGCTAGCGGGGGCAATGAGCAGTTCTTC	CASSKKWASGGNEQFF
TRBV29-1	TRBJ2-4	-	TRBD2	TGCAGCGCCCGGGGCCGTGGGGGGGGTGTGTACTTC	CSARGRGGGVYF